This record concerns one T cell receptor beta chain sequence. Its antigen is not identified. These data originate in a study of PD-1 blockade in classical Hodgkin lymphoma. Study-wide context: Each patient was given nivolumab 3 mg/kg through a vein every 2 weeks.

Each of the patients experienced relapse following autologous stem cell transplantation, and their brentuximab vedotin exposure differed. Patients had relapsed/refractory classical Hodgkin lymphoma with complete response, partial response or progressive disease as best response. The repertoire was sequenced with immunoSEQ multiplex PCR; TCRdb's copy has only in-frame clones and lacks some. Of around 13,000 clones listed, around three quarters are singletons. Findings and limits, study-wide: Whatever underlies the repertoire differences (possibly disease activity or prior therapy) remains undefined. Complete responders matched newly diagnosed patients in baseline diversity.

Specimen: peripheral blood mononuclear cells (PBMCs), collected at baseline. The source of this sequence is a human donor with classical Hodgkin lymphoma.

CDR3 residues: CASSLDRATTQYF. The CDR3 nucleotides read TGCGCCAGCAGCTTGGATCGGGCAACTACGCAGTATTTT. The rearrangement joins TRBV5-1 to TRBJ2-3; D is uncertain. This CDR3 is built from 13 residues. The V end was cut by 0 bases, the J end by 8 bases, with 10 bases between. The germline gives CDR1 SGHRS, CDR2 YFSETQ.